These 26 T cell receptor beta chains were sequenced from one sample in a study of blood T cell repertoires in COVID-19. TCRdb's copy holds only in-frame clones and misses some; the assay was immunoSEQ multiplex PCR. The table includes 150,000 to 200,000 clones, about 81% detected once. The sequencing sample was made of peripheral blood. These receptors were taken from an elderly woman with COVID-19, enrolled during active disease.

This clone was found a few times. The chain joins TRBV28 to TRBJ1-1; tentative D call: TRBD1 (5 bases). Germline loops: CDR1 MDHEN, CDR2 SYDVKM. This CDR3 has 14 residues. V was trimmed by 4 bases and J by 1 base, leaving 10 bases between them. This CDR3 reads CASSWTGGNTEAFF. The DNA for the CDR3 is TGTGCCAGCAGTTGGACGGGGGGGAACACTGAAGCTTTCTTT.

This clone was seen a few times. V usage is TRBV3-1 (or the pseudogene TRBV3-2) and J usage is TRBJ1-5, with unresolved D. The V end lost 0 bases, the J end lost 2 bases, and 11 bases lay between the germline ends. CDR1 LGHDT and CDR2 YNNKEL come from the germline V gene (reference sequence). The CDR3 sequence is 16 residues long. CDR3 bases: TGTGCCAGCAGCCAAGAGGCGGGTTCGGGCAATCAGCCCCAGCATTTT. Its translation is CASSQEAGSGNQPQHF.

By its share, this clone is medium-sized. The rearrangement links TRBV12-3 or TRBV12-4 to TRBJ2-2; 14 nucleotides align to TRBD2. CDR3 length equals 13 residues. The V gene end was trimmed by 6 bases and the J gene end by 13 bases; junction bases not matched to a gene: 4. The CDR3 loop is CASSLGTSGRLFF. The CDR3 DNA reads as TGTGCCAGCAGCCTCGGGACTAGCGGGAGGCTGTTTTTT.

DNA for the CDR3: TGTGCCAGCAGCTTAGACAGACTGTTTTTT. Translated, it gives CASSLDRLFF. V usage is TRBV11-1 and J usage is TRBJ1-4; D is unresolved. The CDR3 consists of 10 residues. CDR1 is SGHAT, CDR2 FQDESV, per germline (reference sequence). Trimming removed 1 base from V and 13 bases from J, with 4 bases in between.

The DNA of the CDR3 is TGTGCCAGCAGCTTAGTATATCGGGGTTCACCCCTCCACTTT. Its translation: CASSLVYRGSPLHF. The rearrangement uses TRBV7-2 and TRBJ1-6; D remains unclear. The CDR3 extends over 14 amino acids. The germline gives CDR1 SGHTA, CDR2 FQGNSA. V dropped 1 base and J dropped 9 bases, with 10 bases sitting between them. The full variable domain, rest sourced from reference TRBV7-2 and TRBJ1-6, is GAGVSQSPSNKVTEKGKDVELRCDPISGHTALYWYRQSLGQGLEFLIYFQGNSAPDKSGLPSDRFSAERTGGSVSTLTIQRTQQEDSAVYLCASSLVYRGSPLHFGNGTRLTVT.

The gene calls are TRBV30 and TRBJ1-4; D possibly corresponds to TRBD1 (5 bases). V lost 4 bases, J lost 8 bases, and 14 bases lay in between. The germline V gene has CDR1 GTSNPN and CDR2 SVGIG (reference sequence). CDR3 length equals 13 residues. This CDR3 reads CAWTRQSTEKLFF. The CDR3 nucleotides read TGTGCCTGGACCAGACAGTCAACGGAAAAACTGTTTTTT.

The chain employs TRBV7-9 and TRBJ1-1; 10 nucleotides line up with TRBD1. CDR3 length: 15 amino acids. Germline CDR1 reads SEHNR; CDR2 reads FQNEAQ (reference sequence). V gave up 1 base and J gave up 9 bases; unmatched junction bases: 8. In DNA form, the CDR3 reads TGTGCCAGCAGCTTAGATGGGACAGGGGAGCTGCAAGCTTTCTTT. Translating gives CASSLDGTGELQAFF.

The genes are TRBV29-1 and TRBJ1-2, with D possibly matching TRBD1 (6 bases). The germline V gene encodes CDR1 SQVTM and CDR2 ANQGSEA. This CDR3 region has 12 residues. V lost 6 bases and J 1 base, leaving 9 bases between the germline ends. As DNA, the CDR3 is TGCAGCGTCAACAGGGATAACTATGGCTACACCTTC. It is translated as CSVNRDNYGYTF.

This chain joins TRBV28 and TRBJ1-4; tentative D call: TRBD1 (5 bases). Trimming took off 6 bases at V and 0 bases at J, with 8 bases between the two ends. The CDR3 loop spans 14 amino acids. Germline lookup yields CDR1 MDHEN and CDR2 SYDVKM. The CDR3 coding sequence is TGTGCCAGCAGAGACAGCCCAACTAATGAAAAACTGTTTTTT. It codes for CASRDSPTNEKLFF. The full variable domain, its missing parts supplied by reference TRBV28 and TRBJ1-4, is DVKVTQSSRYLVKRTGEKVFLECVQDMDHENMFWYRQDPGLGLRLIYFSYDVKMKEKGDIPEGYSVSREKKERFSLILESASTNQTSMYLCASRDSPTNEKLFFGSGTQLSVL.

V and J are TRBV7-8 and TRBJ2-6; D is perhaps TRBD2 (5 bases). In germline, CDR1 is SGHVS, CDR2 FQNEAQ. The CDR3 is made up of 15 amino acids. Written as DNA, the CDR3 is TGTGCTATCTATAGCGTACAGTCTGGGGCCAACGTCCTGACTTTC. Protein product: CAIYSVQSGANVLTF.

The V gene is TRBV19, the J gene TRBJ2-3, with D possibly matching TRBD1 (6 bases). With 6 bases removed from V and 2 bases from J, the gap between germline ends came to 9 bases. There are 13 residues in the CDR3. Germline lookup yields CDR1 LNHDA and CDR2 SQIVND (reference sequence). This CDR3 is CASSQGHTDTQYF. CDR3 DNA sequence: TGTGCCAGTAGCCAGGGACACACAGATACGCAGTATTTT.

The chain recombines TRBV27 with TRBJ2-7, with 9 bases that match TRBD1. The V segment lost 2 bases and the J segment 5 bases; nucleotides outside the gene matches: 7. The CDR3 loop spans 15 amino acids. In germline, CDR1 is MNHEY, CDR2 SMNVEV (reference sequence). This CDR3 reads CASSLETGGYHEQYF. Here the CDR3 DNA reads TGTGCCAGCAGTTTAGAGACAGGGGGTTACCACGAGCAGTACTTC.

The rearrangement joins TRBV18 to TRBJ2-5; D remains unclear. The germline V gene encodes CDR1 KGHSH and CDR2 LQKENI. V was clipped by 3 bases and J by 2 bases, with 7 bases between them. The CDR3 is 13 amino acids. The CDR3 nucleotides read TGTGCCAGCTCACCCGATAGTCAAGAGACCCAGTACTTC. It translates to CASSPDSQETQYF.

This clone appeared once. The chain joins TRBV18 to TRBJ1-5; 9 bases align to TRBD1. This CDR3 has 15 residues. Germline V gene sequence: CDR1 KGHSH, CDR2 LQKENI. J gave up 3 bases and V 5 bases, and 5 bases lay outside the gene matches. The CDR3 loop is CASSSGTGFNQPQHF. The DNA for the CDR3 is TGTGCCAGCTCATCCGGGACAGGGTTCAATCAGCCCCAGCATTTT. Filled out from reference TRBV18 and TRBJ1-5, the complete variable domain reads NAGVMQNPRHLVRRRGQEARLRCSPMKGHSHVYWYRQLPEEGLKFMVYLQKENIIDESGMPKERFSAEFPKEGPSILRIQQVVRGDSAAYFCASSSGTGFNQPQHFGDGTRLSIL.

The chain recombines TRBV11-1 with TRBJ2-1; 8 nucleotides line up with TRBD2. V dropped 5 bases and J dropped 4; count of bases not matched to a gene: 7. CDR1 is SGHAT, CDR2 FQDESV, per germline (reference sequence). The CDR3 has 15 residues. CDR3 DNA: TGTGCCAGCAGCCGACCGGGACTAGAATACAATGAGCAGTTCTTC. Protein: CASSRPGLEYNEQFF.

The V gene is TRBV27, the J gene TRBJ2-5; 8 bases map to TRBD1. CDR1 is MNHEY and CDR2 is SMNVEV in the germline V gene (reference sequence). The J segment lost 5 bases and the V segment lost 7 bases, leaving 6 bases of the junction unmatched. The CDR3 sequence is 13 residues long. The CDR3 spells CASKYRGSETQYF. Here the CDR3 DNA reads TGTGCCAGCAAATACAGGGGGTCGGAGACCCAGTACTTC.

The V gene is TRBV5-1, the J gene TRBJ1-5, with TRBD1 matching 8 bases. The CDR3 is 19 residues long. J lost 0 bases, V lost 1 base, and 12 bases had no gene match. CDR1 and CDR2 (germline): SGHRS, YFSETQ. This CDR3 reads CASSLSSRQGSYSNQPQHF. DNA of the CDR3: TGCGCCAGCAGCTTGTCGTCCCGACAGGGGAGCTATAGCAATCAGCCCCAGCATTTT.

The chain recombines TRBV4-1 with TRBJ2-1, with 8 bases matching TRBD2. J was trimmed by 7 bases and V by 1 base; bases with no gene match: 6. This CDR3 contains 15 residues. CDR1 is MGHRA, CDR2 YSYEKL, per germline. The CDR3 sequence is CASSQVGRAVNEQFF. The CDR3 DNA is TGCGCCAGCAGCCAAGTCGGGAGGGCCGTTAATGAGCAGTTCTTC.

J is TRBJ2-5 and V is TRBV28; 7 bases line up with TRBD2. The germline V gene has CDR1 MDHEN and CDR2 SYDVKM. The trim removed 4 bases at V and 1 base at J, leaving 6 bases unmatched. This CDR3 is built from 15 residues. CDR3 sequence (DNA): TGTGCCAGCAGTTCAACCGGGACTACCCAAGAGACCCAGTACTTC. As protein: CASSSTGTTQETQYF. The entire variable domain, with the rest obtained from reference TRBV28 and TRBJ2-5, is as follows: DVKVTQSSRYLVKRTGEKVFLECVQDMDHENMFWYRQDPGLGLRLIYFSYDVKMKEKGDIPEGYSVSREKKERFSLILESASTNQTSMYLCASSSTGTTQETQYFGPGTRLLVL.

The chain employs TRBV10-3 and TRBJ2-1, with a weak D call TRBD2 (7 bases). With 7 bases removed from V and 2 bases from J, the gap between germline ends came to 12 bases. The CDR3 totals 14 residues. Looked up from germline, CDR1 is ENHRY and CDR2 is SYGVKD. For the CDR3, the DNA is TGTGCCATCAATTGGGGGGGCCCCTACAATGAGCAGTTCTTC. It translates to CAINWGGPYNEQFF.

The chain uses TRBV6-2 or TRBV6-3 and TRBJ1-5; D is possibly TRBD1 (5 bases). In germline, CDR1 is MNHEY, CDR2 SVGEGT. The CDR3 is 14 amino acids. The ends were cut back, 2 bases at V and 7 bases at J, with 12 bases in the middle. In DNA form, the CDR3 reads TGTGCCAGCAGTTACCCACAGGAGCGACAGCCCCAGCATTTT. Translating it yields CASSYPQERQPQHF.

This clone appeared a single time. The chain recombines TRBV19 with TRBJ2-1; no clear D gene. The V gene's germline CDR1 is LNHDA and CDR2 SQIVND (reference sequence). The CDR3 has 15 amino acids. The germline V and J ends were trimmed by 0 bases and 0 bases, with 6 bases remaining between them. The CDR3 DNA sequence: TGTGCCAGTAGTATAGACCGGAGCTCCTACAATGAGCAGTTCTTC. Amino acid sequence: CASSIDRSSYNEQFF.

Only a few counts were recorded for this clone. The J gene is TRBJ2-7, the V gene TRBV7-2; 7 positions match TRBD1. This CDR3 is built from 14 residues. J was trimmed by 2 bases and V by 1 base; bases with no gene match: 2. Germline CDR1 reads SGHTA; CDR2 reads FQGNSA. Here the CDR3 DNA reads TGTGCCAGCAGCTTAGACCAGGGGGCCTACGAGCAGTACTTC. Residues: CASSLDQGAYEQYF.

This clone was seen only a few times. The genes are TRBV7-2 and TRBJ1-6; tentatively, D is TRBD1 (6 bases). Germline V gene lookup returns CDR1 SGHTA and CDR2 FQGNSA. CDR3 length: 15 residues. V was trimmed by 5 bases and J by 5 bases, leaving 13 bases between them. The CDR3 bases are TGTGCCAGCAGCATTACAGGGTATCATAATTCACCCCTCCACTTT. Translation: CASSITGYHNSPLHF.

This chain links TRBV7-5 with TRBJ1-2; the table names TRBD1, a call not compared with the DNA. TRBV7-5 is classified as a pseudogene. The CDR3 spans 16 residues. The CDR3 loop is CVRSFTRQAPQYGYTF. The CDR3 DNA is TGTGTCAGAAGCTTCACCAGACAGGCCCCCCAATATGGCTACACCTTC.

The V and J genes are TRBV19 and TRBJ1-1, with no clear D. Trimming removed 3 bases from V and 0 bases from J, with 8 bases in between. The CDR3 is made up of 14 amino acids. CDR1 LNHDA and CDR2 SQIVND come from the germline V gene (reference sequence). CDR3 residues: CASSIGAMNTEAFF. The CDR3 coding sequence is TGTGCCAGTAGTATTGGAGCCATGAACACTGAAGCTTTCTTT. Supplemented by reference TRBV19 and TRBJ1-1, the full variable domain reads DGGITQSPKYLFRKEGQNVTLSCEQNLNHDAMYWYRQDPGQGLRLIYYSQIVNDFQKGDIAEGYSVSREKKESFPLTVTSAQKNPTAFYLCASSIGAMNTEAFFGQGTRLTVV.